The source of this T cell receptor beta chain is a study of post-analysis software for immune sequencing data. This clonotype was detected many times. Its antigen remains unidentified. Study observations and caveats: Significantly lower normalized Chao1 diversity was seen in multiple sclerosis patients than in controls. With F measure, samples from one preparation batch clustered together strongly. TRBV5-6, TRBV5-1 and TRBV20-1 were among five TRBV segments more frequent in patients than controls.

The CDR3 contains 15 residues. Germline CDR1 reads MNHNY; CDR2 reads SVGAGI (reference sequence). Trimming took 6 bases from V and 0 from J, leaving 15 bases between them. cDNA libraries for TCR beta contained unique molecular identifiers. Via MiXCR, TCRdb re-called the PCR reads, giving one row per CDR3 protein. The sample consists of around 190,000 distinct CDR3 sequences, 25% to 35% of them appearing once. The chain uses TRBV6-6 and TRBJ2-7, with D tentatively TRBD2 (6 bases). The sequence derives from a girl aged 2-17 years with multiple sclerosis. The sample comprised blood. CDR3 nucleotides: TGTGCCAGCAGACCAAGCGGGTACAGCTCCTACGAGCAGTACTTC. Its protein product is CASRPSGYSSYEQYF.